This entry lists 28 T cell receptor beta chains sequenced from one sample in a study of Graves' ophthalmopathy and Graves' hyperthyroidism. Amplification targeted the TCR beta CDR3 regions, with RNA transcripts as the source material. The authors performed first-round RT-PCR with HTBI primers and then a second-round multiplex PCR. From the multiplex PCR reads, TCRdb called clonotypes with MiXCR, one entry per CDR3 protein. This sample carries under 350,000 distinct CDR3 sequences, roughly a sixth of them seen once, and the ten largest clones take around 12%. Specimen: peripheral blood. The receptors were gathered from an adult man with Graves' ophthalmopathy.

CDR3 DNA sequence: TGTGCCAGCAGAGGGCACATCTCGTCCTACGAGCAGTACTTC. This encodes CASRGHISSYEQYF. This sequence joins TRBV6-1 and TRBJ2-7; D gene unclear. The germline gives CDR1 MNHNS, CDR2 SASEGT. The CDR3 has 14 amino acids. The germline V and J ends were trimmed by 6 bases and 1 base, with 13 bases remaining between them.

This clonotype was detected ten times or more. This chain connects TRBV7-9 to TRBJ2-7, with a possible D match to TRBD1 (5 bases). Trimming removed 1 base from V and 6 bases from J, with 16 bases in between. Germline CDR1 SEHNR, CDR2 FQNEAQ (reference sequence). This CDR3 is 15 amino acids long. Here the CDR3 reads CASSLEAEHQGEQYF. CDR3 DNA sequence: TGTGCCAGCAGCTTAGAGGCGGAACATCAGGGCGAGCAGTACTTC.

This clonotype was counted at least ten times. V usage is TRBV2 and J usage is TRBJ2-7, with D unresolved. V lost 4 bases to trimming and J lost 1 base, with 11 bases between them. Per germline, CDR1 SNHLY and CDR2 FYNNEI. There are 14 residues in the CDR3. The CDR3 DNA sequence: TGTGCCAGCAGTGGATCGACTCTTTCCTACGAGCAGTACTTC. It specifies CASSGSTLSYEQYF.

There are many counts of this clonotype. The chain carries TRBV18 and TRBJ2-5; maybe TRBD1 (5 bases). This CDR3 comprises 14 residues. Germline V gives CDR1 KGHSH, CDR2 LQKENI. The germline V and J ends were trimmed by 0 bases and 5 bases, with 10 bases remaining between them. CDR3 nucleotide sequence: TGTGCCAGCTCACCACCGGACAAGAAGGAGACCCAGTACTTC. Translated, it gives CASSPPDKKETQYF.

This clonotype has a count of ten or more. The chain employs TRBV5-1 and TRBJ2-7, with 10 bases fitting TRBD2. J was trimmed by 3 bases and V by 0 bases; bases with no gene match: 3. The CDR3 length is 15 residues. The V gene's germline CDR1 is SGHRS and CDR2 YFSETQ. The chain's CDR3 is CASSLGGLADYEQYF. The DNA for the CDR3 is TGCGCCAGCAGCTTGGGCGGACTAGCGGACTACGAGCAGTACTTC. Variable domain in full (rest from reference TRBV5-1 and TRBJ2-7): KAGVTQTPRYLIKTRGQQVTLSCSPISGHRSVSWYQQTPGQGLQFLFEYFSETQRNKGNFPGRFSGRQFSNSRSEMNVSTLELGDSALYLCASSLGGLADYEQYFGPGTRLTVT.

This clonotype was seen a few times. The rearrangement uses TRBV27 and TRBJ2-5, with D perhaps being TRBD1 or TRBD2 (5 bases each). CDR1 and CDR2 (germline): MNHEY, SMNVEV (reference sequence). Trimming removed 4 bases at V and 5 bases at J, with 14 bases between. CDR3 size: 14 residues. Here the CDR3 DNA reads TGTGCCAGCAGTTCAGGGAGAGTAGGGGAGACCCAGTACTTC. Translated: CASSSGRVGETQYF.

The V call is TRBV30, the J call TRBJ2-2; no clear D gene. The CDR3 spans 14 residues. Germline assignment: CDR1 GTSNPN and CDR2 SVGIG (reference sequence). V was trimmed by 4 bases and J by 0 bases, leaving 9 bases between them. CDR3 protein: CAWTYSSNTGELFF. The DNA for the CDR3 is TGTGCCTGGACTTACAGTTCGAACACCGGGGAGCTGTTTTTT.

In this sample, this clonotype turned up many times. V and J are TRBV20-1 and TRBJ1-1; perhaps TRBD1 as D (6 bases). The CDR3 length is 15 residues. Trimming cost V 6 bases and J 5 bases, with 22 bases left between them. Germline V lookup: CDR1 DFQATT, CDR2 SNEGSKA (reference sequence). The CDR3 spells CSAEGGWGGETEAFF. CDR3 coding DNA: TGCAGTGCGGAAGGGGGATGGGGGGGAGAGACTGAAGCTTTCTTT.

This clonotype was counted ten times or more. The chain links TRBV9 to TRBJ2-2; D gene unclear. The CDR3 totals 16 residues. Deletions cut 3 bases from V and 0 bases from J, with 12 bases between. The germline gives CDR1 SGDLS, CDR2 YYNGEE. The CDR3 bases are TGTGCCAGCAGCGCTAGGAGTTTCGCGAACACCGGGGAGCTGTTTTTT. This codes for CASSARSFANTGELFF.

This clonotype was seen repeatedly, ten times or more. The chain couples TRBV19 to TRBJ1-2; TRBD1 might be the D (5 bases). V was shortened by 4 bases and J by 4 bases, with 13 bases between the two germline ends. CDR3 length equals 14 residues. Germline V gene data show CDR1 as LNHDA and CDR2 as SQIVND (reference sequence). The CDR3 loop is CASSSDRPFYGYTF. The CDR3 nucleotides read TGTGCCAGTAGTAGCGACAGACCGTTCTATGGCTACACCTTC.

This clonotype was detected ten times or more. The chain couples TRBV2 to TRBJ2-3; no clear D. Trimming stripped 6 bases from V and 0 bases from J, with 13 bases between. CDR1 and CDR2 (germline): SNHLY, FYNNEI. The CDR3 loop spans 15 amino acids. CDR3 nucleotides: TGTGCCAGCAGCCCTGTCGTCGGGAGCACAGATACGCAGTATTTT. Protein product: CASSPVVGSTDTQYF.

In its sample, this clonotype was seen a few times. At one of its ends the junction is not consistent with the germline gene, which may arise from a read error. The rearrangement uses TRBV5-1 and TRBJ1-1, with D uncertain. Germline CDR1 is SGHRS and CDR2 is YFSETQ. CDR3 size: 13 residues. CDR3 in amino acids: CAGSLKAGTEAFF. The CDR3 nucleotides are TGCGCCGGCAGCTTGAAGGCCGGTACTGAAGCTTTCTTT.

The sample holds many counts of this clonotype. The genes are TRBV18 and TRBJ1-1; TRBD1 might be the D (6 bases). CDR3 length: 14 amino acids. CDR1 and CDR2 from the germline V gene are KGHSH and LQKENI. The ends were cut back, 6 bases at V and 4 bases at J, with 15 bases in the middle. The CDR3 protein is CASSQGGSGTEAFF. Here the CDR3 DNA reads TGTGCCAGCTCCCAAGGGGGTAGCGGCACTGAAGCTTTCTTT.

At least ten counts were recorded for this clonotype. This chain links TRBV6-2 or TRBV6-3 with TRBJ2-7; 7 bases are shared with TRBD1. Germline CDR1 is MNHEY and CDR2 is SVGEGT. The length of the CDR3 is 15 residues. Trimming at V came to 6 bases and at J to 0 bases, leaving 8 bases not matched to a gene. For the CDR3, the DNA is TGTGCCAGCAGAGTCAGACAGGGCTTCTCCTACGAGCAGTACTTC. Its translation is CASRVRQGFSYEQYF.

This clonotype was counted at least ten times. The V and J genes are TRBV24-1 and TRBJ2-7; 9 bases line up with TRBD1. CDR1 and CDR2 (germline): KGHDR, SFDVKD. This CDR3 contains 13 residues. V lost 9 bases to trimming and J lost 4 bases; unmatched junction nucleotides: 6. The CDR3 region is CATGGQGRYEQYF. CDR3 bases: TGTGCCACCGGTGGACAGGGGAGGTACGAGCAGTACTTC.

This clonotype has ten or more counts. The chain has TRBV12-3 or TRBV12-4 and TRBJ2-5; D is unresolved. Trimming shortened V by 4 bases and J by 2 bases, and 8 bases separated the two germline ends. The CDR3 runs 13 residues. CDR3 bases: TGTGCCAGCAGTTGGAGTTCTCAAGAGACCCAGTACTTC. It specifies CASSWSSQETQYF.

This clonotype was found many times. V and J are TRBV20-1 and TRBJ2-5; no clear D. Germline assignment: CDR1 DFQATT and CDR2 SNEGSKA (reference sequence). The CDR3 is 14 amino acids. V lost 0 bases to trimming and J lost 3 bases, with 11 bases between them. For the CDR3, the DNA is TGCAGTGCTAGAGAGGCTGGGCCCAAAGAGACCCAGTACTTC. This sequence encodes CSAREAGPKETQYF.

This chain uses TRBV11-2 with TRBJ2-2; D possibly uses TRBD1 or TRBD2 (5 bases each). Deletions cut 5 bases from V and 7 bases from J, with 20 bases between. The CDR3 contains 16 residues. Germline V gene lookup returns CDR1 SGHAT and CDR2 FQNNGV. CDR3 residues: CASSAGVRGSYGELFF. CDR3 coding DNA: TGTGCCAGCAGCGCCGGTGTGAGGGGTTCCTACGGGGAGCTGTTTTTT.

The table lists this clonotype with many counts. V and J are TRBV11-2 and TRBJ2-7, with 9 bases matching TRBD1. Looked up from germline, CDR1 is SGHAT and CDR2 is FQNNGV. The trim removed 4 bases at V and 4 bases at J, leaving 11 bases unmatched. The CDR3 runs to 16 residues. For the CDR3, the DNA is TGTGCCAGCAGCTCATTAGGGACAGGGAGAGAATACGAGCAGTACTTC. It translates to CASSSLGTGREYEQYF.

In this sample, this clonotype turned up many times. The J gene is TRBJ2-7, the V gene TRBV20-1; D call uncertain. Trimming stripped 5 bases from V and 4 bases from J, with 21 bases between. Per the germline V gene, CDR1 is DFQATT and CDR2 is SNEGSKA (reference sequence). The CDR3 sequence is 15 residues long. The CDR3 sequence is CSAFRSLLHDYEQYF. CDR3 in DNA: TGCAGTGCTTTCCGTAGCTTACTACACGATTACGAGCAGTACTTC.

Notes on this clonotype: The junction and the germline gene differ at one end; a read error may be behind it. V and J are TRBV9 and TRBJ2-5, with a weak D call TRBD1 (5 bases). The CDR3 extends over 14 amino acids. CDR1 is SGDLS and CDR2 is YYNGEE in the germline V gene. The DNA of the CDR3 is TGTGCCAGCAGCGTAGAGCCCGGACAAGAGACCCCGTACTTC. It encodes CASSVEPGQETPYF.

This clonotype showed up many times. The CDR3 DNA is TGTGCCAGCAGTCCCCGACTAGCGGGGGGAGAGACCCAGTACTTC. It yields the protein CASSPRLAGGETQYF. The chain recombines TRBV27 with TRBJ2-5; 13 bases fit TRBD2. Germline CDR1 and CDR2: MNHEY and SMNVEV (reference sequence). The CDR3 runs to 15 residues. Trimming at V came to 5 bases and at J to 4 bases, leaving 4 bases not matched to a gene.

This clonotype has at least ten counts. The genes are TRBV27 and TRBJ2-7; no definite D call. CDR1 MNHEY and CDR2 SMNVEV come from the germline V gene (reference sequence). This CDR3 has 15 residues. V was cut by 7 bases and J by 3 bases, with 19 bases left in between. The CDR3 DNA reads TGTGCCAGCACCCTCCGCCCAGGTTACCACTACGAGCAGTACTTC. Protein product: CASTLRPGYHYEQYF.

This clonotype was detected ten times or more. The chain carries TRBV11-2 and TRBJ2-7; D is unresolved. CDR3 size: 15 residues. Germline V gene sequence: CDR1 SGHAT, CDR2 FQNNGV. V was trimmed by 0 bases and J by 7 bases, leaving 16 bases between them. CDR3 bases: TGTGCCAGCAGCTTAGACAGATGGCCCCCTTCGGAGCAGTACTTC. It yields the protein CASSLDRWPPSEQYF.

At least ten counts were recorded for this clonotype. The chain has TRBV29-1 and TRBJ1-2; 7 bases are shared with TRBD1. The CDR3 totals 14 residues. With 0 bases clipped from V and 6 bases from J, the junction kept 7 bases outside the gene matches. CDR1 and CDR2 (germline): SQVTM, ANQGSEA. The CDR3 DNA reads TGCAGCGTTGAAGATGACAGGGCTTGGGATGGCTACACCTTC. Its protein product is CSVEDDRAWDGYTF.

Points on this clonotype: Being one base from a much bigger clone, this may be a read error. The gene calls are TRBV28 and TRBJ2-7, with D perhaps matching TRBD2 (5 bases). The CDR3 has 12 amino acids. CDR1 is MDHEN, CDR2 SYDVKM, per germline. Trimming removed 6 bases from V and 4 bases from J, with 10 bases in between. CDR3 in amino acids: CASRGETYEQYF. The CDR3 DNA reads TGTGCCAGCAGGGGAGAGACTTACGAGCAGTACTTC.

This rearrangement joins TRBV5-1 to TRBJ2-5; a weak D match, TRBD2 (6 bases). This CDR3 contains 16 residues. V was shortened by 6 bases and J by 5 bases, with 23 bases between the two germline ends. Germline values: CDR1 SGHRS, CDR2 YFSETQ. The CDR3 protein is CASTGQLGGMIETQYF. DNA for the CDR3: TGCGCCAGCACCGGACAACTGGGGGGAATGATTGAGACCCAGTACTTC.

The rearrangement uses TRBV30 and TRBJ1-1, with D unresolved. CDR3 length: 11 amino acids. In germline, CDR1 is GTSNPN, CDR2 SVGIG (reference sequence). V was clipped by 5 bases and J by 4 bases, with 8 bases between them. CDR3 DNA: TGTGCCTGGTCCTTGTCCACTGAAGCTTTCTTT. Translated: CAWSLSTEAFF.